The 6 T cell receptor beta chains reported below all come from one sample, sequenced in a study of graft-versus-host responses after intestinal transplantation. Their cognate antigens are unknown. The data were produced by immunoSEQ multiplex PCR, yet TCRdb's version contains in-frame clones alone and is incomplete. This sample yields 35,000 to 45,000 clones, of which approximately 95% are seen a single time; approximately 0.53% belongs to the top ten. The sample consisted of unstimulated CD8+ T cells sorted from spleen or lymph node cells, taken before transplant. These receptors were obtained from a human donor who was the organ donor for an intestinal transplant.

The CDR3 sequence: CASSTGLYRDFNTDTQYF. In DNA form, the CDR3 reads TGTGCCAGTAGTACCGGACTCTACCGGGACTTTAACACAGATACGCAGTATTTT. V and J are TRBV19 and TRBJ2-3; D is possibly TRBD2 (6 bases). The germline V gene has CDR1 LNHDA and CDR2 SQIVND (reference sequence). Trimming pared 4 bases from V and 2 bases from J, leaving 22 bases between. The CDR3 covers 18 residues.

CDR3 loop: CASSLSLTGDEQFF. CDR3 nucleotide sequence: TGTGCCAGCAGTTTGAGCCTTACGGGGGATGAGCAGTTCTTC. The chain combines TRBV27 with TRBJ2-1, with D perhaps TRBD2 (6 bases). Germline V gene data show CDR1 as MNHEY and CDR2 as SMNVEV (reference sequence). The CDR3 totals 14 residues. The ends were cut back, 3 bases at V and 8 bases at J, with 14 bases in the middle.

The rearrangement uses TRBV7-3 and TRBJ1-3, with a possible D match to TRBD1 (6 bases). V lost 1 base and J lost 8, with 15 bases in between. The CDR3 contains 15 residues. Per germline, CDR1 SGHTA and CDR2 FQGTGA. The CDR3 is CASSLNGRGQDTIYF. Written as DNA, the CDR3 is TGTGCCAGCAGCTTAAACGGCAGGGGACAAGACACCATATATTTT.

The chain has TRBV19 and TRBJ2-5, with D unresolved. The tail of the sequence fits TRBJ2-7 better, so the J call may be wrong. The CDR3 sequence is 11 residues long. Looked up from germline, CDR1 is LNHDA and CDR2 is SQIVND (reference sequence). CDR3 amino acids: CASSHNYEQYF. The CDR3 DNA reads TGTGCCAGTAGTCACAACTACGAGCAGTACTTC.

V and J are TRBV5-6 and TRBJ2-5; D is unresolved. V was pared by 3 bases and J by 5 bases, with 14 bases between. CDR3 length: 14 amino acids. CDR1 SGHDT and CDR2 YYEEEE come from the germline V gene. The CDR3 loop is CASSSWVLGETQYF. Written as DNA, the CDR3 is TGTGCCAGCAGCTCCTGGGTCCTGGGGGAGACCCAGTACTTC.

This clone was observed once. The gene calls are TRBV7-3 and TRBJ2-1; no firm D call. Trimming stripped 5 bases from V and 9 bases from J, with 14 bases between. CDR1 is SGHTA, CDR2 FQGTGA, per germline. The CDR3 runs 13 residues. In nucleotides, the CDR3 is TGTGCCAGCAGCCCGGACCCCTCTAGTGAGCAGTTCTTC. Protein product: CASSPDPSSEQFF.